This TCR beta chain is drawn from a study of regulatory T cells in long-lasting Graves disease (TCRdb year 2021). In the study overall: Newly diagnosed Graves' disease patients had taken antithyroid drugs for less than 3 months. A total of some 35 samples underwent TCR sequencing, from some 13 patients with persistent Graves' disease and 20 or so patients with newly diagnosed Graves' disease. This study used TCR sequencing and RNA sequencing of peripheral blood to compare persistent Graves' disease patients against newly diagnosed Graves' disease patients. The study was registered as a clinical trial and conducted in China. The study at large found these results: Persistent patients shared more public clonotypes among themselves (around 3,000) than newly diagnosed patients did (approximately 970). Because the primary lesion, thyroid tissue, could not be accessed, the study looked at peripheral blood alone. Compared with newly diagnosed patients, patients with persistent Graves' disease had lower TCR Shannon entropy and fewer highly expanded clones, which suggests clonal expansion. Persistent disease showed preferential use of TRBV28, TRBJ1-2 and TRBJ2-5, whereas newly diagnosed disease favored TRBV20-1 and TRBJ2-1. Sequencing and analysis were limited to the TCR beta chain. The small sample size was acknowledged by the authors as a limitation that may reduce accuracy.

Unmatched junction bases come to 5, with V trimmed by 6 bases and J by 0 bases. CDR1 and CDR2 are read off the germline V gene as MDHEN and SYDVKM. Including cysteine and phenylalanine, the CDR3 has 15 amino acids. Only CDR3 DNA is held: 45 bases, read in frame from base 1. Receptors were amplified or captured by multiplex PCR. Data came from an Illumina HiSeq 4000. CDR3 regions were amplified by Arm-PCR with iRepertoire HTBI primers to construct TCR beta libraries. Before sequencing, the PCR products underwent gel purification. On the study's bioinformatics: Gene usage analysis of CDR3 amino acid clonotypes used the 62 TRBV and around 13 TRBJ segments found across samples. Filtered high-quality paired reads were merged into contigs using COPE and FqMerger. BLAST was used to align contigs to IMGT TRBV, TRBD and TRBJ reference genes, with CDR3 defined following IMGT. Clonotypes above 0.1% frequency were classified as highly expanded clones. Shannon entropy was used to measure repertoire diversity, and the Gini coefficient was used to measure V-J evenness. Clonotypes shared by more than one individual were considered public. Using fastp at Q25 and MiXCR, TCRdb reprocessed the public reads and kept productive beta chains. Records with the same CDR3 protein are collapsed into one entry carrying the most frequent genes and DNA. The V and J calls, along with clone size, are taken from TCRdb and not from the paper's own processing. The sample profile shows 400,000 to 500,000 distinct CDR3 sequences; about 15% of them were found once. Jointly, the top ten make up approximately 15% of the sample.

At least ten counts were recorded for this clonotype. It has no known antigen specificity. Qualities for individual bases were not recorded, and no much larger clone is one base off. In light of the paper, this sample's time point label describes: newly diagnosed GD, antithyroid drugs for less than 3 months. For both TCR sequencing and RNA sequencing, RNA was extracted from PBMCs in TRIzol. The diagnosis of Graves' disease followed American Thyroid Association guidelines. Patients were recruited from an endocrinology department in Xi'an, China. Each patient gave approximately 8.8 milliliters of peripheral blood, collected in an EDTA anticoagulant tube. Ficoll Paque Plus density gradient separation was used to isolate PBMCs, and no further T cell sorting was performed. An Agilent 2100 Bioanalyzer and agarose gel were used to assess RNA quality, and a NanoDrop 2000 was used to measure RNA concentration.

These data are also associated with another study on T cells in Graves' hyperthyroidism and ophthalmopathy. Per the second study: Stable Graves' hyperthyroidism was defined as the absence of progression to ophthalmopathy over 18 months of follow-up. Hyperthyroidism patients were newly diagnosed, with disease duration under 2 months, and aged 18 to 65 years. Patients with uncontrolled infections, other autoimmune diseases, pregnancy or lactation were excluded. Diagnoses were established on the basis of clinical symptoms, serum thyroxine and TRAb, thyroid ultrasound, and orbital computed tomography. The first round of RT-PCR for the TCR CDR3 was performed with the HTBI primer set and the Qiagen OneStep RT-PCR kit. Most expanded thyroid clonotypes (frequency above 0.001) were also detected in blood, a finding suggesting that blood repertoires may reflect thyroid immune responses. Ophthalmopathy was separated from stable hyperthyroidism by a 13 V-J signature model, with approximately 85% sensitivity and roughly 81% specificity obtained in cross-validation and 80%/75% obtained in testing. During validation, the model predicted progression to ophthalmopathy a median of approximately 6.5 months ahead of onset, with roughly 65% sensitivity and 72.22% specificity. To identify TCR V-J signatures that set the groups apart, the researchers used a discovery cohort of about a hundred patients, made up of under 45 with Graves' ophthalmopathy and approximately 57 with stable Graves' hyperthyroidism. Prospective prediction of ophthalmopathy was tested in an independent validation cohort consisting of 18 to 20 hyperthyroidism patients and around 16 patients who later progressed to ophthalmopathy. The approximately 97 discovery patients were randomly divided into training and test sets at a 7:3 ratio. The study also compared thyroid tissue and blood T-cell repertoires from a handful of Graves' hyperthyroidism patients. After sampling, hyperthyroidism patients received methimazole starting at 30 mg daily, and ophthalmopathy patients received high-dose intravenous methylprednisolone. The libraries were constructed in a second round of multiplex PCR and then size-selected and purified. The libraries were sequenced on an Illumina HiSeq2000 using paired-end 100 bp reads. Raw data were processed with SOAPnuke, discarding reads with adapters, uncalled bases, mean Phred below 15, or no exact constant-primer or identifier match. High-quality paired reads were merged with COPE v1.2.5, and unique nucleotide sequences were defined as clonotypes. MiTCR v1.1 was used to align the clonotypes against IMGT TRBV, TRBD and TRBJ reference segments. Only V-J combinations with frequency above 0.0001, covering about 99% of repertoires, were analysed. A TCS score was defined as the ratio of F50 (clonal expansion) to E x V (chaos), with BLOSUM62-based TCRdist applied between CDR3 peptides within each V-J. Welch's t-statistics and random forest reduced just over 500 V-J features to roughly 13, which were used in a naive Bayes classifier (R e1071). Sample size was not statistically predetermined, and investigators were not blinded to group allocation. According to the paper, TCR Vbeta CDR3 sequencing was carried out on around 140 peripheral blood samples, which came from 40 to 45 ophthalmopathy, under 85 hyperthyroidism and around 17 progressor patients.

The starting material was peripheral blood mononuclear cells (PBMCs), obtained at new diagnosis, from a patient treated with antithyroid drugs. This TCR came from a woman under 40 with Graves disease. Donor details come from another sample of the same person, matched by shared clones. This chain is built from TRBV28 and TRBJ1-3; TRBD1 matches 7 bases in the middle. The CDR3 sequence is CASRIYRGSGNTIYF. The DNA is TGTGCCAGCAGGATTTACAGGGGCTCTGGAAACACCATATATTTT.